One and the same sample provided the 17 T cell receptor beta chains below, sequenced in a study of immune heterogeneity within non-small cell lung tumors. Bulk tumor genomic DNA, about 600 ng per sample, was the template. Biopsies that were spaced far apart were taken, several per primary tumor, during surgery. The study enrolled patients with untreated, newly diagnosed non-small cell lung cancer who underwent curative surgery. TCR beta CDR3 amplification used multiplex PCR with 32 V and 13 J primers. A single record per CDR3 protein comes from TCRdb applying MiXCR to the multiplex PCR reads. The top ten clones hold more than 3% of a sample with about 11,000 distinct CDR3 sequences, more than 15% of them seen once. Sequenced material: lung tumor tissue. Every receptor here comes from a man in his sixties with non-small cell lung cancer.

This clonotype rates as medium-sized. The chain recombines TRBV20-1 with TRBJ2-7; 10 nucleotides match TRBD1. CDR1 DFQATT and CDR2 SNEGSKA come from the germline V gene (reference sequence). This CDR3 is 14 amino acids long. Trimming removed 3 bases from V and 5 bases from J; junction bases left unmatched: 7. DNA of the CDR3: TGCAGTGCTAGCGGGACAGGGGTGAGGAACGAGCAGTACTTC. The encoded protein is CSASGTGVRNEQYF.

This clonotype was seen only a few times. The chain employs TRBV6-1 and TRBJ2-1; 10 bases fit TRBD2. Germline loops: CDR1 MNHNS, CDR2 SASEGT. The CDR3 is 15 residues long. With V trimmed by 5 bases and J by 8 bases, 9 bases remained unmatched. The CDR3 DNA sequence: TGTGCCAGCAGTTCCGCTAGCGGGAGTTCCCATGAGCAGTTCTTC. Amino acid sequence: CASSSASGSSHEQFF.

This clonotype was observed many times. V is TRBV14 and J is TRBJ2-6; 8 positions match TRBD1. The CDR3 covers 18 residues. After removal of 3 bases from V and 2 bases from J, the junction contained 9 bases not matched to a gene. The germline V gene has CDR1 SGHDN and CDR2 FVKESK. CDR3 sequence (DNA): TGTGCCAGCAGCCAGACGGGACAGGTAGCTGCTGGGGCCAACGTCCTGACTTTC. Protein sequence: CASSQTGQVAAGANVLTF.

In its sample, this clonotype is medium-sized. The rearrangement uses TRBV3-1 and TRBJ1-4; 11 nucleotides match TRBD1. Trimming removed 1 base from V and 8 bases from J; junction bases left unmatched: 0. Looked up from germline, CDR1 is LGHDT and CDR2 is YNNKEL (reference sequence). The CDR3 extends over 14 amino acids. CDR3 coding DNA: TGTGCCAGCAGCCAAGGGACAGGGGGCGAAAAACTGTTTTTT. It specifies CASSQGTGGEKLFF.

This clonotype was counted at least ten times. The chain joins TRBV7-9 to TRBJ1-2, with 7 bases that match TRBD1. The CDR3 is made up of 13 amino acids. V was clipped by 1 base and J by 7 bases; unmatched bases: 3. CDR1 and CDR2 from the germline V gene are SEHNR and FQNEAQ (reference sequence). In nucleotides, the CDR3 is TGTGCCAGCAGCTTAGAGGGGGCAATTGGCTACACCTTC. As protein: CASSLEGAIGYTF.

This clonotype came up a few times. A much larger clone sits a single nucleotide away, making a read error possible. The chain combines TRBV27 with TRBJ2-7; TRBD2 agrees at 9 bases. The CDR3 totals 15 residues. Germline assignment: CDR1 MNHEY and CDR2 SMNVEV (reference sequence). The CDR3 coding sequence is TGTGTCAGCAGACGTCCCGGGACTAGCCGTTACGAGCAGTACTTC. This sequence encodes CVSRRPGTSRYEQYF.

With regard to this clonotype: This sequence may be a read error, since a much larger clone differs from it by one base. The chain couples TRBV19 to TRBJ1-5; 9 bases agree with TRBD1. V was pared by 10 bases and J by 2 bases, with 15 bases of the junction left unmatched. Germline CDR1 LNHDA, CDR2 SQIVND (reference sequence). This CDR3 comprises 17 residues. DNA of the CDR3: TGTGCCACCCAGGGTAGGACAGGGGTTAGTCGCAATCAGCCCCAGCATTTT. Its translation is CATQGRTGVSRNQPQHF.

Comments on this clonotype: Being one base from a much bigger clone, this may be a read error. The CDR3 region has the DNA TGTGCCAGCAGTCAGTCCGGTCCCAATCAGCTCCAGCATTTT. It encodes CASSQSGPNQLQHF. The gene calls are TRBV25-1 and TRBJ1-5; D unresolved. The CDR3 runs to 14 residues. Germline loops: CDR1 MGHDK, CDR2 SYGVNS.

CDR3 loop: CASSSSGREFF. CDR3 DNA sequence: TGTGCCAGCAGCTCCAGCGGGAGGGAGTTCTTC. The V gene is TRBV11-2, the J gene TRBJ2-1; 10 positions match TRBD2. The V gene's germline CDR1 is SGHAT and CDR2 FQNNGV. The length of the CDR3 is 11 residues. Losses at the gene ends were 4 bases for V and 14 bases for J; bases not matched to a gene: 2.

This clonotype was detected only a few times. V and J are TRBV6-4 and TRBJ1-1; D is unclear. The V end was cut by 5 bases, the J end by 0 bases, with 7 bases between. The CDR3 is 13 amino acids. CDR1 and CDR2 (germline): MRHNA, SNTAGT. The CDR3 bases are TGTGCCAGCAGTAGGGAAATGAACACTGAAGCTTTCTTT. As protein: CASSREMNTEAFF.

This clonotype was counted ten times or more. The chain joins TRBV20-1 to TRBJ1-2; possibly TRBD1 for D (5 bases). CDR1 is DFQATT and CDR2 is SNEGSKA in the germline V gene (reference sequence). The V end was cut by 4 bases, the J end by 4 bases, with 10 bases between. CDR3 length: 12 amino acids. The CDR3 spells CSAKPGSYGYTF. As DNA, the CDR3 is TGCAGTGCTAAACCAGGGAGCTATGGCTACACCTTC.

The rearrangement links TRBV29-1 to TRBJ2-1; TRBD2 might be the D (5 bases). Trimming took off 6 bases at V and 8 bases at J, with 17 bases between the two ends. This CDR3 has 13 amino acids. Germline V gives CDR1 SQVTM, CDR2 ANQGSEA. The CDR3 nucleotides are TGCAGCGTCCAGAGGGCAGGTAGTTATGAGCAGTTCTTC. Translated, it gives CSVQRAGSYEQFF.

By sample share, this clonotype is medium-sized. The chain links TRBV7-3 to TRBJ2-1; TRBD2 agrees at 7 bases. The CDR3 spans 15 residues. Per the germline V gene, CDR1 is SGHTA and CDR2 is FQGTGA. After removal of 5 bases from V and 7 bases from J, the junction contained 11 bases not matched to a gene. CDR3 protein: CASSLGLPGNNEQFF. CDR3 DNA sequence: TGTGCCAGCAGCCTGGGACTACCCGGGAATAATGAGCAGTTCTTC.

This clonotype was seen only a few times. This CDR3 is CASSLTSSGDTQYF. The CDR3 DNA reads TGTGCCAGCAGCCTGACTAGTAGCGGGGATACGCAGTATTTT. The J gene is TRBJ2-3, the V gene TRBV14; TRBD2 matches 7 bases. The CDR3 is made up of 14 amino acids. From germline, CDR1 is SGHDN and CDR2 FVKESK. V gave up 4 bases and J gave up 6 bases; unmatched junction bases: 7.

This clonotype counts as medium-sized (0.01 to 0.1%). The CDR3 region has the DNA TGTGCCAGTAGCCAGGGGACAGCCCACTATGGCTACACCTTC. This sequence encodes CASSQGTAHYGYTF. J is TRBJ1-2 and V is TRBV19, with 7 nucleotides matching TRBD1. Trimming at V came to 6 bases and at J to 3 bases, leaving 7 bases not matched to a gene. Germline V gene sequence: CDR1 LNHDA, CDR2 SQIVND (reference sequence). This CDR3 is built from 14 residues.

Judged by abundance, this clonotype is medium-sized (0.01 to 0.1%). The chain couples TRBV28 to TRBJ2-1; D may be TRBD2 (6 bases). Germline CDR1 reads MDHEN; CDR2 reads SYDVKM. The CDR3 contains 13 residues. Trimming removed 1 base from V and 7 bases from J, with 8 bases in between. DNA for the CDR3: TGTGCCAGCAGTTTATCACTAGCAAATGAGCAGTTCTTC. Amino acids: CASSLSLANEQFF.

This clonotype was seen a few times. The chain recombines TRBV28 with TRBJ2-3; 10 nucleotides agree with TRBD2. The junction had 3 bases not matched to a gene; V was cut back by 5 bases and J by 1 base. Germline V CDR1 and CDR2: MDHEN, SYDVKM. The CDR3 runs to 15 residues. The CDR3 sequence is CASSPGLAGTDTQYF. Here the CDR3 DNA reads TGTGCCAGCAGTCCCGGACTAGCGGGCACAGATACGCAGTATTTT.